This TCR beta chain stems from a study of spatial heterogeneity in lung cancer. Whole-study context: Sequencing of follow-up PBMC samples took place when they were available, at a median of roughly 25 months after resection.

The time point is: blood at routine non-recurrence follow-up after resection. Unsorted samples of tumor, nontumor lung or frozen PBMC had their whole RNA sequenced. Germline assignment: CDR1 SQVTM and CDR2 ANQGSEA. V shed 5 bases and J shed 9 bases, with 20 bases lying between them. This CDR3 is 14 amino acids long. This clonotype showed up many times. The antigen remains undetermined. Every individual TCR cDNA molecule carried its own unique molecular identifier, which allowed correction of PCR and sequencing errors. TCRdb analysed the 5' RACE reads with MiXCR anew, one entry per CDR3 protein. The sample has approximately 56,000 distinct CDR3 sequences; about 7.4% are singletons. Study observations and caveats: Among blood samples, ubiquitous expanded tumor TCRs appeared more at resection than at follow-up.

The rearrangement links TRBV29-1 to TRBJ1-5, with D possibly matching TRBD1 (5 bases). The sample in question was PBMCs, obtained at follow-up. The origin of this receptor is a female donor with early-stage non-small cell lung cancer. The CDR3 DNA reads as TGCAGCGTTTTAGAGGGGCAGGGCATGCGGCCCCAGCATTTT. Translating it yields CSVLEGQGMRPQHF.